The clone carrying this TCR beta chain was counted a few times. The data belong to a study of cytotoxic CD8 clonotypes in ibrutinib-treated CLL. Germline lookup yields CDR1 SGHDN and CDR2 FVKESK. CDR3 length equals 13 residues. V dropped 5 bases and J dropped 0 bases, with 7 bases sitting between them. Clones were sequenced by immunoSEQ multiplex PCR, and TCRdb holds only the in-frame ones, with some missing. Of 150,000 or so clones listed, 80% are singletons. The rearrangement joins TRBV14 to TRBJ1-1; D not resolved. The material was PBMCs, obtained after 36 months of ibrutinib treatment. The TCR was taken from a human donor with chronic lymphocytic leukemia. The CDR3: CASSEGLNTEAFF. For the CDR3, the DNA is TGTGCCAGCAGCGAGGGATTGAACACTGAAGCTTTCTTT.